A single T cell receptor (beta chain) is shown here with its context. Its cognate antigen has yet to be identified. The input lacks base qualities; no much larger clone sits a single base away. Trimming takes 4 bases off V and 6 bases off J; junction bases not matched to a gene: 17. Its CDR3 holds 18 amino acids, cysteine through phenylalanine. Kept here is only the CDR3 DNA, which spans 54 bases and is read in frame from base 1. CDR1 and CDR2, looked up from the germline V gene (reference sequence), are MNHEY and SMNVEV. This specimen comes from a study of identifying expanded T cells in peripheral blood (dated by TCRdb to between 2018 and 2021). Describing the broader study: Four technical replicates, made by sequencing separate aliquots from the same pool of genomic DNA, were compared pairwise.

The immunoSEQ Assay, which uses bias-controlled multiplex PCR amplification of genomic DNA, was used to profile TCRbeta CDR3 regions. The study's processing was this. To quantify the absolute abundance of each unique TCRbeta CDR3 region, the sequences were collapsed and filtered. Differential abundance was tested with a binomial (Fisher-equivalent) model and with a beta-binomial model adding time-dependent variance fitted from healthy donors. Clones with fewer than 5 combined templates were removed, and differential abundance was called for clones with a Benjamini-Hochberg FDR below 0.01. The form v = (b*log(k)+a)^2 was used to model beta-binomial variance as a function of total template count across the two samples. In TCRdb, the immuneACCESS table is reduced to in-frame sequences with V and J assigned. These tables do not hold every clone; where another copy was compared, an unresolved V gene accounts for under half, and the others remain unexplained. V and J calls plus clone size are reproduced from that table; the DNA served to infer D and trimming. The sample table records tens of thousands of clones; roughly 90% of these occur just once. Approximately 5% of the sample rests with the top ten.

No immune events, such as infections, were documented for the healthy donors during the collection period. Time-dependent variance in a beta-binomial model of T-cell clone differential abundance was calibrated using healthy-donor blood repertoires as a training cohort. The training cohort comprised roughly ten healthy donors, 3 female and 7 male. Donor ages ranged from about 29 to 65 years, with an average of roughly 40 years. Whole blood from each healthy donor was obtained from a commercial supplier and was collected at three time points 2 to 3 weeks apart. Genomic DNA was extracted from unsorted whole blood for immunosequencing. The paper as a whole reports these results and caveats: In all healthy donors, the variance in clone template counts between samples taken roughly two weeks apart rose significantly as total template count increased. Across all healthy-donor time intervals, the beta-binomial model significantly lowered both the number of clones called differentially abundant and the false-positive rate. Between technical replicates the binomial model flagged approximately 1.3 differentially abundant clones, whereas over about 2 weeks the binomial model flagged about 15 and over about 4 weeks roughly 20. The authors expected biological variance in healthy repertoires might increase further over much longer intervals such as months to years.

The rearrangement joined TRBV27 to TRBJ1-4, with 7 junctional bases fitting TRBD1. The clonotype was recovered from a person aged 18 to 70 in good health. The sequencing sample was made of blood. The CDR3 in this case is CASSWGFPPQGLDEKLFF. The DNA sequence is as follows: TGTGCCAGCAGTTGGGGCTTCCCACCACAGGGGTTAGATGAAAAACTGTTTTTT.